This T cell receptor (beta chain) was sequenced during a study of Graves' ophthalmopathy and Graves' hyperthyroidism. TCR beta CDR3 amplification used RNA transcripts. First-round RT-PCR with HTBI primers preceded a second-round multiplex PCR. TCRdb re-called the multiplex PCR reads through MiXCR, storing one row per CDR3 protein. This sample has over a million distinct CDR3 sequences, with approximately 35% found just once. This clonotype was picked up many times. The antigen remains unidentified. V lost 1 base to trimming and J lost 4 bases, with 8 bases between them. Germline assignment: CDR1 SGHVS and CDR2 FNYEAQ. The CDR3 length is 13 residues. General study findings and limits: As the model predicted ophthalmopathy progression, it achieved a sensitivity of 70.59% and a specificity of 72% to 80%.

This receptor was identified in an adult man with Graves' hyperthyroidism. The specimen was peripheral blood or thyroid tissue (not recorded which). The chain combines TRBV7-6 with TRBJ2-7; the D is unclear. Here the CDR3 reads CASSLDEMYEQYF. CDR3 in DNA: TGTGCCAGCAGCTTAGATGAGATGTACGAGCAGTACTTC. The full variable domain, with the rest looked up from reference TRBV7-6 and TRBJ2-7, is GAGVSQSPRYKVTKRGQDVALRCDPISGHVSLYWYRQALGQGPEFLTYFNYEAQQDKSGLPNDRFSAERPEGSISTLTIQRTEQRDSAMYRCASSLDEMYEQYFGPGTRLTVT.